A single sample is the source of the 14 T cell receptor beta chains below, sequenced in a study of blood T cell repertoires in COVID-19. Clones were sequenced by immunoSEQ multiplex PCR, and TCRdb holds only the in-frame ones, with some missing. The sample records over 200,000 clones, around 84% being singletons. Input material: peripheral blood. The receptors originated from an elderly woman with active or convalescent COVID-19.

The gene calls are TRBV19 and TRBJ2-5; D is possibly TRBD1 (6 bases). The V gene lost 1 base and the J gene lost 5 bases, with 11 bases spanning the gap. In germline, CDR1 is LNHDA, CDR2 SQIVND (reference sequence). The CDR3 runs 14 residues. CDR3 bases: TGTGCCAGTAGTATAGGGGGGCAGGGTGAGACCCAGTACTTC. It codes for CASSIGGQGETQYF.

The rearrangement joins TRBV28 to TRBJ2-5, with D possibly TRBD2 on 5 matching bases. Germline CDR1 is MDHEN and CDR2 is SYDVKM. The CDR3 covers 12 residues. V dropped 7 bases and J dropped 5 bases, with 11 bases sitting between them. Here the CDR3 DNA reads TGTGCCAGCAACGGGGTTGGGGAGACCCAGTACTTC. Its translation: CASNGVGETQYF.

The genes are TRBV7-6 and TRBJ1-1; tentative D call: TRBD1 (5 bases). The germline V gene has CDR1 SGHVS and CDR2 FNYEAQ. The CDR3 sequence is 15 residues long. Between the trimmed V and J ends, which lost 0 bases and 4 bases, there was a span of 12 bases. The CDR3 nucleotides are TGTGCCAGCAGCTTAGCGGAGGGGCTAGGCACTGAAGCTTTCTTT. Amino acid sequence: CASSLAEGLGTEAFF.

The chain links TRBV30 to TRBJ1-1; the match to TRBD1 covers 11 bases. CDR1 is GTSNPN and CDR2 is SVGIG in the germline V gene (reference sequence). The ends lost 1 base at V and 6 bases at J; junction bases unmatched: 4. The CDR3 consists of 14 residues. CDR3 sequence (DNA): TGTGCCTGGAGTGGGACAGGGGGCTACGCTGAAGCTTTCTTT. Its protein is CAWSGTGGYAEAFF.

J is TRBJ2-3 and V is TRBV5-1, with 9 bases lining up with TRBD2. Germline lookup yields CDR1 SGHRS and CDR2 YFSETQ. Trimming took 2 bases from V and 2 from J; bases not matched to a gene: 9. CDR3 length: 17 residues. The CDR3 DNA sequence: TGCGCCAGCAGCTTACTACTAGCGGGTACAACCACAGATACGCAGTATTTT. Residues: CASSLLLAGTTTDTQYF. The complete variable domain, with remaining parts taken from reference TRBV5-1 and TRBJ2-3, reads KAGVTQTPRYLIKTRGQQVTLSCSPISGHRSVSWYQQTPGQGLQFLFEYFSETQRNKGNFPGRFSGRQFSNSRSEMNVSTLELGDSALYLCASSLLLAGTTTDTQYFGPGTRLTVL.

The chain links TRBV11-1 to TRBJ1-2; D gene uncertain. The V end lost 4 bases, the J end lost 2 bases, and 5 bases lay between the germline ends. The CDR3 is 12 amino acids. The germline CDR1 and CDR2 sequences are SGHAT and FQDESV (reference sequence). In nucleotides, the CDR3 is TGTGCCAGCAGCTCCTACAACTATGGCTACACCTTC. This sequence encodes CASSSYNYGYTF. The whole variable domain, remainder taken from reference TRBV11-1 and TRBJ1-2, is EAEVAQSPRYKITEKSQAVAFWCDPISGHATLYWYRQILGQGPELLVQFQDESVVDDSQLPKDRFSAERLKGVDSTLKIQPAELGDSAMYLCASSSYNYGYTFGSGTRLTVV.

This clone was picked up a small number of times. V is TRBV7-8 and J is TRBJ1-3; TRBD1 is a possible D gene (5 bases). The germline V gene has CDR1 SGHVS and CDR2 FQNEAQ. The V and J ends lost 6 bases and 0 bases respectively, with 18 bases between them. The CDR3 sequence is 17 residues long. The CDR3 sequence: CASRLVPGMYSGNTIYF. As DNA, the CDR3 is TGTGCCAGCAGACTCGTGCCAGGGATGTACTCTGGAAACACCATATATTTT.

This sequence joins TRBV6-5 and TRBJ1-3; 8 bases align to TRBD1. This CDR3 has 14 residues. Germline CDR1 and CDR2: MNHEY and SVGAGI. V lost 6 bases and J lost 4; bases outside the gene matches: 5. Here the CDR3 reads CASRPGQGGNTIYF. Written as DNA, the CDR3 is TGTGCCAGCAGACCCGGACAGGGCGGAAACACCATATATTTT.

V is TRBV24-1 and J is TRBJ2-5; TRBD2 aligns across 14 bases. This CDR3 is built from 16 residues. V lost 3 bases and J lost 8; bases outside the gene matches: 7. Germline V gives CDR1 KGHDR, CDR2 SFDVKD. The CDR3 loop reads CATSDPGLAGGTTQYF. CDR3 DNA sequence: TGTGCCACCAGTGATCCCGGACTAGCGGGGGGCACCACCCAGTACTTC.

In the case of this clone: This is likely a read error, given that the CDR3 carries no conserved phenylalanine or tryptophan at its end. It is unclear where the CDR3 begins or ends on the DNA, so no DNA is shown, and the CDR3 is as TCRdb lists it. Here the CDR3 reads CASSPPQGR. The V gene is TRBV28, the J gene TRBJ1-1; the table's D call, TRBD1, has no DNA check behind it. Counting both end residues, the CDR3 totals 9 amino acids. CDR1 is MDHEN, CDR2 SYDVKM, per germline.

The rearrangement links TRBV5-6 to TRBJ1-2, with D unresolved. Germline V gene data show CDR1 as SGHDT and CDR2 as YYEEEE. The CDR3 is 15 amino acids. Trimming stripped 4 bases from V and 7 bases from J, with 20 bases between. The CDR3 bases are TGTGCCAGCAGCGGTCGAAGACTCGGTTATTCTGGCTACACCTTC. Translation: CASSGRRLGYSGYTF.

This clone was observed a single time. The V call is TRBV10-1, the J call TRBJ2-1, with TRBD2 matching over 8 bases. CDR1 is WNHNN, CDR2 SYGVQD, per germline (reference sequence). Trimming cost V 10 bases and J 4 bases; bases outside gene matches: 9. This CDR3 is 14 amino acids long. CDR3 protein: CAKELAEVYNEQFF. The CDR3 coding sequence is TGCGCCAAGGAACTAGCGGAGGTATACAATGAGCAGTTCTTC.

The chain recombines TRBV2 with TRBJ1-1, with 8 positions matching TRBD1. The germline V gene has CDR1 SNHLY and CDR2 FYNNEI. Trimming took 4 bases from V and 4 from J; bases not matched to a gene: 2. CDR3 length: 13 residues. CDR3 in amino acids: CASSGDRGTEAFF. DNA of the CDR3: TGTGCCAGCAGTGGTGACAGGGGCACTGAAGCTTTCTTT. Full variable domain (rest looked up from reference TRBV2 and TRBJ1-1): EPEVTQTPSHQVTQMGQEVILRCVPISNHLYFYWYRQILGQKVEFLVSFYNNEISEKSEIFDDQFSVERPDGSNFTLKIRSTKLEDSAMYFCASSGDRGTEAFFGQGTRLTVV.

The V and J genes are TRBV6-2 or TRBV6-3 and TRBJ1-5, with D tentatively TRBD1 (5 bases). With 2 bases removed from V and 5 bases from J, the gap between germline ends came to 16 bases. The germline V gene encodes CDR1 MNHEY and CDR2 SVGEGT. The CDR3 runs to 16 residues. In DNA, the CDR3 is TGTGCCAGCAGTTACATCCCAGGGTCTGGGTATCAGCCCCAGCATTTT. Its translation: CASSYIPGSGYQPQHF.